This T cell receptor beta chain comes out of a study of cytomegalovirus exposure and HLA in healthy donors. As for the study in general: Approximately 190 million T cells yielded around 120 million unique TCR beta sequences in earlier analysis.

PCR amplification relied on 60 Vbeta primers (plus 13 Jbeta primers). Repertoires were generated with immunoSEQ multiplex PCR, while TCRdb's copy carries only in-frame clones and drops some. The sample holds 200,000 to 250,000 clones; 82% are singletons and the top ten take about 2.6%. In regard to this clone: Its antigen is unidentified.

The germline CDR1 and CDR2 sequences are SGHVS and FQNEAQ. The CDR3 length is 16 residues. Trimming took 0 bases from V and 8 from J, leaving 17 bases between them. Overall study results and limits: Earlier analysis found most TCR beta V segments productive about 87% or about 30% of the time. What a later analysis reportedly showed was that an Asian-associated ancestry cluster had fewer N-insertions than the roughly 700-donor mean.

The sequenced sample consisted of PBMCs. This chain connects TRBV7-8 to TRBJ2-1; D unclear. This receptor was taken from a woman aged 40 to 50 in good health and CMV-seronegative. This chain's CDR3 is CASSLALWLDVHEQFF. The CDR3 DNA reads as TGTGCCAGCAGCTTAGCGCTTTGGCTAGATGTACATGAGCAGTTCTTC.